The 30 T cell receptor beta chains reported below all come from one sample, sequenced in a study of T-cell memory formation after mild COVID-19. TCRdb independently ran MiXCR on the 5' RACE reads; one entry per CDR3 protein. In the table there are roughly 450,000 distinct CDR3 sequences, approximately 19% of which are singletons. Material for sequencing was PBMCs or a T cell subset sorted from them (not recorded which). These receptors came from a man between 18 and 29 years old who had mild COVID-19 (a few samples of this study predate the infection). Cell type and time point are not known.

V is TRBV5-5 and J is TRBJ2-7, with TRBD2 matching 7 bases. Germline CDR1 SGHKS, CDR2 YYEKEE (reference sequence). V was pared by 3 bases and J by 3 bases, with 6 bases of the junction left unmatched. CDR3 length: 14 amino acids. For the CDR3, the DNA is TGTGCCAGCAGCTACGGGACTACAAACTACGAGCAGTACGTC. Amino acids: CASSYGTTNYEQYV.

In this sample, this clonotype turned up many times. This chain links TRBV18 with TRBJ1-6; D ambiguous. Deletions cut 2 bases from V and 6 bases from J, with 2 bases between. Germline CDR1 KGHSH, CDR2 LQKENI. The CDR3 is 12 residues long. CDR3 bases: TGTGCCAGCTCACCAGTTAATTCACCCCTCCACTTT. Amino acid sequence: CASSPVNSPLHF.

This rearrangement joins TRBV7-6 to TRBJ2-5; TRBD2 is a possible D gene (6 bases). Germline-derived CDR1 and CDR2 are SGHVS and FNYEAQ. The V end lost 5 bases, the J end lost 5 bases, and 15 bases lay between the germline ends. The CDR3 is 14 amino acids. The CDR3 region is CASSTGRGGETQYF. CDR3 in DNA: TGTGCCAGCAGCACCGGACGTGGGGGGGAGACCCAGTACTTC.

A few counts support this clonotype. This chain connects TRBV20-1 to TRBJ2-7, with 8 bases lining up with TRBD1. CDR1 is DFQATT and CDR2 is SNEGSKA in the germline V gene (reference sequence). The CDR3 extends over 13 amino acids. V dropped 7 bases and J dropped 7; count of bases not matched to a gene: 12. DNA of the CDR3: TGCAGTGTTTTGGACAGGGTCCTTGGAGAGCAGTACTTC. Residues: CSVLDRVLGEQYF.

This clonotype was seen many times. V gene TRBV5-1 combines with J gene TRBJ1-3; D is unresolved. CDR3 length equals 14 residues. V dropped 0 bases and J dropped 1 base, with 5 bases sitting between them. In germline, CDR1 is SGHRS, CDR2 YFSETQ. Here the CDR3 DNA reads TGCGCCAGCAGCTTGGGGACTTCTGGAAACACCATATATTTT. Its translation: CASSLGTSGNTIYF.

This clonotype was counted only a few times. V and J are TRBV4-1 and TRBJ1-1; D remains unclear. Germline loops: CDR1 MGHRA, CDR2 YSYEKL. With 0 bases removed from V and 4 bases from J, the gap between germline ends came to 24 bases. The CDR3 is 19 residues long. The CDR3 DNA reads TGCGCCAGCAGCCAAGATCCGGACGGCAGCCTTCTAGCGCGCACTGAAGCTTTCTTT. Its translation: CASSQDPDGSLLARTEAFF.

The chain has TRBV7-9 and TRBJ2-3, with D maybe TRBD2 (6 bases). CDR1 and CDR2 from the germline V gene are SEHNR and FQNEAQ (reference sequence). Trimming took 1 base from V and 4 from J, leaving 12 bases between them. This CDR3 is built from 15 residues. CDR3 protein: CASSLVAGTADTQYF. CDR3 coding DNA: TGTGCCAGCAGCTTAGTGGCGGGGACGGCAGATACGCAGTATTTT.

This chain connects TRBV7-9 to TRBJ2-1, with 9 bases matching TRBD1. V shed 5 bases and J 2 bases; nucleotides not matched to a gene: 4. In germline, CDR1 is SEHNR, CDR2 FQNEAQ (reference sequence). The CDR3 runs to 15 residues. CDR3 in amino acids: CASSLGQGTYNEQFF. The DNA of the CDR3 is TGTGCCAGCAGCCTCGGACAGGGGACCTACAATGAGCAGTTCTTC. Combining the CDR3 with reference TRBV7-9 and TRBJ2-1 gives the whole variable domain DTGVSQNPRHKITKRGQNVTFRCDPISEHNRLYWYRQTLGQGPEFLTYFQNEAQLEKSRLLSDRFSAERPKGSFSTLEIQRTEQGDSAMYLCASSLGQGTYNEQFFGPGTRLTVL.

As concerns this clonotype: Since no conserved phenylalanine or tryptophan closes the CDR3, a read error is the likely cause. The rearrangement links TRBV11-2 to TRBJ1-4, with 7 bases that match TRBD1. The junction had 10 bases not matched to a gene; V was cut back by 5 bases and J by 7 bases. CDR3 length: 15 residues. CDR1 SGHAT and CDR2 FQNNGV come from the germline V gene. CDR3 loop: CASSTGTALFEKLFS. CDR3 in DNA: TGTGCCAGCAGCACCGGGACAGCCTTATTTGAAAAACTGTTTTCT.

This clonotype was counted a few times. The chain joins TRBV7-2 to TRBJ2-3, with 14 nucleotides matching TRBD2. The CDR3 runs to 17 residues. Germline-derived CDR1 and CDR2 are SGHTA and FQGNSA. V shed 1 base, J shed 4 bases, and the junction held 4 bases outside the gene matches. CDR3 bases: TGTGCCAGCAGCTTAGGGACTAGCGGGGGGATATCAGATACGCAGTATTTT. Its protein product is CASSLGTSGGISDTQYF.

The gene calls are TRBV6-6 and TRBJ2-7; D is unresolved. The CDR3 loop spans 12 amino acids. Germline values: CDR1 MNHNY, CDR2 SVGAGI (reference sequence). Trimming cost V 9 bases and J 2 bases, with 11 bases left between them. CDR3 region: CASRTSAYEQYV. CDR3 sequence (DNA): TGTGCCAGTCGGACCTCGGCCTACGAGCAGTACGTC.

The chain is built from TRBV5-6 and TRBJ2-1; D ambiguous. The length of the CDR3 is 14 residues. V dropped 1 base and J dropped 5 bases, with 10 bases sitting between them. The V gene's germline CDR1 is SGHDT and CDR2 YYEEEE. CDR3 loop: CASSLYTYHNEQFF. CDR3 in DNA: TGTGCCAGCAGCTTGTATACATACCACAATGAGCAGTTCTTC.

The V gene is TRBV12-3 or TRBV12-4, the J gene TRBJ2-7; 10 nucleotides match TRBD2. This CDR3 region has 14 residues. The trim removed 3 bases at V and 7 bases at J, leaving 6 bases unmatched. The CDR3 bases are TGTGCCAGCAGTTTTCCGGCTAGCGGGGGTGAGCAGTACTTC. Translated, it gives CASSFPASGGEQYF.

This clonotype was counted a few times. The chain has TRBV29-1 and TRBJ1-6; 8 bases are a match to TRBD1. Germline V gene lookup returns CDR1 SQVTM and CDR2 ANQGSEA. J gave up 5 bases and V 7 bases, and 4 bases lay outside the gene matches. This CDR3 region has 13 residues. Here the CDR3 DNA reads TGCAGCGCACGGACAGGGCATAATTCACCCCTCCACTTT. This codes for CSARTGHNSPLHF. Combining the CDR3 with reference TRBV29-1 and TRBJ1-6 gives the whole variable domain SAVISQKPSRDICQRGTSLTIQCQVDSQVTMMFWYRQQPGQSLTLIATANQGSEATYESGFVIDKFPISRPNLTFSTLTVSNMSPEDSSIYLCSARTGHNSPLHFGNGTRLTVT.

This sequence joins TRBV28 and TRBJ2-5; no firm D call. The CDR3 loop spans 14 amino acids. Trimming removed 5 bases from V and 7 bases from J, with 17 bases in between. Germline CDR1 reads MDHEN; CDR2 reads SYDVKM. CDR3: CASSPPKSPTTQYF. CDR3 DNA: TGTGCCAGCAGTCCCCCGAAGAGCCCCACGACCCAGTACTTC.

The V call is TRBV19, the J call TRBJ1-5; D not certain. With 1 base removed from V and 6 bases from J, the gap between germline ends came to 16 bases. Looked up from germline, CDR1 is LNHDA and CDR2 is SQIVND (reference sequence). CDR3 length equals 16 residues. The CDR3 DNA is TGTGCCAGTAGTATAGGGGCCTTACCGGAAATTCAGCCCCAGCATTTT. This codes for CASSIGALPEIQPQHF.

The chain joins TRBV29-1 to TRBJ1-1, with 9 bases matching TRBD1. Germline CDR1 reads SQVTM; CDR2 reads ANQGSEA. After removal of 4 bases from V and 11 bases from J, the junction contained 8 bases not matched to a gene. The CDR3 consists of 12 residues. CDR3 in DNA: TGCAGCGTTGCCGAGGACAGGGGATTGGCTTTCTTT. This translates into CSVAEDRGLAFF.

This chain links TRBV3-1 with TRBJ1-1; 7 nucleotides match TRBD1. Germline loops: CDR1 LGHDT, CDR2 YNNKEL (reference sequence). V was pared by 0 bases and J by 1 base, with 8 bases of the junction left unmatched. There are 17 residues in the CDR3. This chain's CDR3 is CASSQDFGTERNTEAFF. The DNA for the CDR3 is TGTGCCAGCAGCCAAGACTTCGGGACAGAACGGAACACTGAAGCTTTCTTT. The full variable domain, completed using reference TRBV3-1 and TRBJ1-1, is DTAVSQTPKYLVTQMGNDKSIKCEQNLGHDTMYWYKQDSKKFLKIMFSYNNKELIINETVPNRFSPKSPDKAHLNLHINSLELGDSAVYFCASSQDFGTERNTEAFFGQGTRLTVV.

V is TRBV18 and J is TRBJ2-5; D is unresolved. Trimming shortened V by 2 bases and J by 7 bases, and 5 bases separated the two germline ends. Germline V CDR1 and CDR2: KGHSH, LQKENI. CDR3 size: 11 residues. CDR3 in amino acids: CASSPTVTQYF. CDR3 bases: TGTGCCAGCTCACCAACCGTGACCCAGTACTTC.

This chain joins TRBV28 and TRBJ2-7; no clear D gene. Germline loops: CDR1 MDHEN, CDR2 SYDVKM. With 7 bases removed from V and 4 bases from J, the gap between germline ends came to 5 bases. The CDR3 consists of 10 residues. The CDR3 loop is CASNIYEQYV. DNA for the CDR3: TGTGCCAGCAATATTTACGAGCAGTACGTC.

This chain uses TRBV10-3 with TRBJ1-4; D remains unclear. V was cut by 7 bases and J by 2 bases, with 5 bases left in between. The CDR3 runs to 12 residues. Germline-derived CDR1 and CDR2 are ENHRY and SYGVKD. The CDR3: CAIKDTNEKLFF. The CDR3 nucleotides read TGTGCCATCAAAGATACTAATGAAAAACTGTTTTTT.

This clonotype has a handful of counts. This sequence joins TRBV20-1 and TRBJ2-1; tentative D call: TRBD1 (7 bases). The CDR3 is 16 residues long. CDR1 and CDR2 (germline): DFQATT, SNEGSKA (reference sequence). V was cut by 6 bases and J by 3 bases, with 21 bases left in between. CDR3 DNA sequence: TGCAGTGCAACGCACCCCAGGGGGGACCGCTACAATGAGCAGTTCTTC. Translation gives CSATHPRGDRYNEQFF.

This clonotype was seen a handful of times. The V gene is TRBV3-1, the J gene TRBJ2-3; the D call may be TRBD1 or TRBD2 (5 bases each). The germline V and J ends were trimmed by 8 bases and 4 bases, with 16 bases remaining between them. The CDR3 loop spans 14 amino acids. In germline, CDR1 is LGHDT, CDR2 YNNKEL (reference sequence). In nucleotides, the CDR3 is TGTGCCAGCGCCGACCCCCGGGGCGCAGATACGCAGTATTTT. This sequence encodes CASADPRGADTQYF.

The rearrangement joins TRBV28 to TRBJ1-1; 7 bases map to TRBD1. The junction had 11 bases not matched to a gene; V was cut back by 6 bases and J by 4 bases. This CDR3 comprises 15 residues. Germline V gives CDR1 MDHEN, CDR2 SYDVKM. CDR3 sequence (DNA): TGTGCCAGCAGCCCCCCGACAGGGAGGGTCACTGAAGCTTTCTTT. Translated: CASSPPTGRVTEAFF.

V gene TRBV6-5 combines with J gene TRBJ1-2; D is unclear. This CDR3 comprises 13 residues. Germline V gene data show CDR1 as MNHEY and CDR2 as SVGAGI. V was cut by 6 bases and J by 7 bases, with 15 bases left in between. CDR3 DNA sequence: TGTGCCAGCAGCTACATGGGGTCCGGTGGCTACACCTTC. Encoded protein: CASSYMGSGGYTF.

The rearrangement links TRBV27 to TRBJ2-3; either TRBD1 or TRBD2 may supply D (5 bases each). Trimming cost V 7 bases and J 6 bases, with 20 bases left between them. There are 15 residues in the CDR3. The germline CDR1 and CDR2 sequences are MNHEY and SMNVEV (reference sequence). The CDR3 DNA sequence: TGTGCCAGCACCGACCGGGGCGCCGCTAGGGATACGCAGTATTTT. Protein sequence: CASTDRGAARDTQYF.

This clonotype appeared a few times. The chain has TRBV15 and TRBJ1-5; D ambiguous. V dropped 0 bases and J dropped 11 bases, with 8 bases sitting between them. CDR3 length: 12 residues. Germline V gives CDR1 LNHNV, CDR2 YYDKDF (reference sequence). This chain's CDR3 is CATSRDMGTQHF. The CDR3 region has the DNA TGTGCCACCAGCAGAGATATGGGGACCCAGCATTTT. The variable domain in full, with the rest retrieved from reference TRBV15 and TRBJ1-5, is DAMVIQNPRYQVTQFGKPVTLSCSQTLNHNVMYWYQQKSSQAPKLLFHYYDKDFNNEADTPDNFQSRRPNTSFCFLDIRSPGLGDTAMYLCATSRDMGTQHFGDGTRLSIL.

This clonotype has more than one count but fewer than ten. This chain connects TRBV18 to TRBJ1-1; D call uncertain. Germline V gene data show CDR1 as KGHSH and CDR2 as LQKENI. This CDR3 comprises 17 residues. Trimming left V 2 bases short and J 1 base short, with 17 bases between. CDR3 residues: CASSPGFGVGWNTEAFF. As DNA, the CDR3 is TGTGCCAGCTCACCAGGGTTCGGGGTGGGTTGGAACACTGAAGCTTTCTTT.

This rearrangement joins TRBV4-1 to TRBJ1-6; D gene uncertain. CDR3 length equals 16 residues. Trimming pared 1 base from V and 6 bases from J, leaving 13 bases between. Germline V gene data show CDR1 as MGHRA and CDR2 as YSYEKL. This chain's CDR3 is CASSQGPRVGNSPLHF. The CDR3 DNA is TGCGCCAGCAGCCAAGGACCTAGGGTCGGTAATTCACCCCTCCACTTT.

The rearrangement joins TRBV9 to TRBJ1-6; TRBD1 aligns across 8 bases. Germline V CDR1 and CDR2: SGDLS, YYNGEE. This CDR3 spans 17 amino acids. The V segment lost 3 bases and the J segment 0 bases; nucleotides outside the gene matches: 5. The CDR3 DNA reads TGTGCCAGCAGCGACGGACAGGGCCGCTCCTATAATTCACCCCTCCACTTT. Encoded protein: CASSDGQGRSYNSPLHF.